This TCR beta chain was identified during a study of blood T cell repertoires in COVID-19. Per germline, CDR1 LNHDA and CDR2 SQIVND (reference sequence). Unmatched junction bases numbered 4, after V lost 5 bases and J lost 10 bases. CDR3 length: 12 residues. Profiled with immunoSEQ multiplex PCR; TCRdb holds only in-frame clones, not every one. This table has 200,000 to 250,000 clones, roughly 80% appearing once. This clone was seen only once. V usage is TRBV19 and J usage is TRBJ2-1, with 8 bases that match TRBD1. Input material: peripheral blood. The source of this sequence is an elderly woman with COVID-19, enrolled during active disease. The CDR3 sequence is CASSADRAEQFF. The CDR3 DNA reads TGTGCCAGTAGTGCGGACAGGGCGGAGCAGTTCTTC. The whole variable domain, filled in from reference TRBV19 and TRBJ2-1, reads DGGITQSPKYLFRKEGQNVTLSCEQNLNHDAMYWYRQDPGQGLRLIYYSQIVNDFQKGDIAEGYSVSREKKESFPLTVTSAQKNPTAFYLCASSADRAEQFFGPGTRLTVL.